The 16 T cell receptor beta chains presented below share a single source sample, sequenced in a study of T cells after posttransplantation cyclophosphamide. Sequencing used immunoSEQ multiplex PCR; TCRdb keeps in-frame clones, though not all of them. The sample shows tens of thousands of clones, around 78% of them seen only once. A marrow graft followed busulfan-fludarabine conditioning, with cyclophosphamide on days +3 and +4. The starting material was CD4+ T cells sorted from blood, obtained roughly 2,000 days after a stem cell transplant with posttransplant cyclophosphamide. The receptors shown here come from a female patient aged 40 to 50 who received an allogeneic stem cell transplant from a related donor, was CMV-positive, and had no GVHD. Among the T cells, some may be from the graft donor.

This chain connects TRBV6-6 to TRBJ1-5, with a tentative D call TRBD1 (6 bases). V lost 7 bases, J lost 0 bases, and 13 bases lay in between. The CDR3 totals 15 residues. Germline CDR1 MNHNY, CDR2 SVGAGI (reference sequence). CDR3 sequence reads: CASKEPGDSNQPQHF. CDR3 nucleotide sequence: TGTGCCAGCAAGGAGCCAGGGGATAGCAATCAGCCCCAGCATTTT.

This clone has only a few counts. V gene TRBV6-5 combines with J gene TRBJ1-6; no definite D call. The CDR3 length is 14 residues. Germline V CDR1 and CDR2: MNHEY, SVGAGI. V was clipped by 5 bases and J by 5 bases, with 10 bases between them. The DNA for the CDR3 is TGTGCCAGCAGTGAACTCACCGATAATTCACCCCTCCACTTT. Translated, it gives CASSELTDNSPLHF.

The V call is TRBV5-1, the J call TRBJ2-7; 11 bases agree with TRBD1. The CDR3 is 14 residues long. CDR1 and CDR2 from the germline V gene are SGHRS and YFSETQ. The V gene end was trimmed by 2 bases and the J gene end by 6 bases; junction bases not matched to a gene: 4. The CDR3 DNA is TGCGCCAGCAGCTTAACCGGGACAGGGGGCGAGCAGTACTTC. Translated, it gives CASSLTGTGGEQYF. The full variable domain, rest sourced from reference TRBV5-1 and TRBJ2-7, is KAGVTQTPRYLIKTRGQQVTLSCSPISGHRSVSWYQQTPGQGLQFLFEYFSETQRNKGNFPGRFSGRQFSNSRSEMNVSTLELGDSALYLCASSLTGTGGEQYFGPGTRLTVT.

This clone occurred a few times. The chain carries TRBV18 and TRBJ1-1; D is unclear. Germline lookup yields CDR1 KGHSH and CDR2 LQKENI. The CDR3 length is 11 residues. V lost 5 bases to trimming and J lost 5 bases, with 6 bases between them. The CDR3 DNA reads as TGTGCCAGCTCAATTCAGACTGAAGCTTTCTTT. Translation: CASSIQTEAFF.

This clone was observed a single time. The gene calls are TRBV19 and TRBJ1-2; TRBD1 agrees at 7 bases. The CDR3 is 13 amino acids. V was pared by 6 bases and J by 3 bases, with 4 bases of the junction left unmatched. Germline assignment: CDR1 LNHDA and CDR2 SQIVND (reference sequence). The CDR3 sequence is CASRRDRDYGYTF. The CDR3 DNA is TGTGCCAGTAGGAGAGACAGGGACTATGGCTACACCTTC.

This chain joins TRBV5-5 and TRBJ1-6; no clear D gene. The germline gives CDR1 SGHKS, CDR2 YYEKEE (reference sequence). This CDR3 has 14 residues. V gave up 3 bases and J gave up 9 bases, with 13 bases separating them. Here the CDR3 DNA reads TGTGCCAGCAGCTCAGGTTTCCCCAGTTCACCCCTCCACTTT. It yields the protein CASSSGFPSSPLHF.

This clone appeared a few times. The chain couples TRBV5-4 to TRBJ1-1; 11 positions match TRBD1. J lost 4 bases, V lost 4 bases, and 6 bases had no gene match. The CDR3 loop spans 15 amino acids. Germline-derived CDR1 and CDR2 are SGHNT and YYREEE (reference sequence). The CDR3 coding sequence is TGTGCCAGCAGCCACGGACAGGGGGCTGGCACTGAAGCTTTCTTT. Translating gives CASSHGQGAGTEAFF.

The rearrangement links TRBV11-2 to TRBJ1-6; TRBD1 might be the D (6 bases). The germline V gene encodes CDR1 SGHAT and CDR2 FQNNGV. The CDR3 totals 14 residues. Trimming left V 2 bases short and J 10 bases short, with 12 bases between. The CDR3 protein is CASSLRDTESPLHF. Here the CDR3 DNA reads TGTGCCAGCAGCTTACGGGACACTGAATCACCCCTCCACTTT.

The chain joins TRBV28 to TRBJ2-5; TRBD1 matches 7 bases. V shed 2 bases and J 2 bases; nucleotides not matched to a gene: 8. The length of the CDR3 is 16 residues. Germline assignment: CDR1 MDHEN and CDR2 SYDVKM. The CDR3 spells CASSLGKGARQETQYF. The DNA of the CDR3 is TGTGCCAGCAGTTTAGGGAAGGGGGCGCGGCAAGAGACCCAGTACTTC.

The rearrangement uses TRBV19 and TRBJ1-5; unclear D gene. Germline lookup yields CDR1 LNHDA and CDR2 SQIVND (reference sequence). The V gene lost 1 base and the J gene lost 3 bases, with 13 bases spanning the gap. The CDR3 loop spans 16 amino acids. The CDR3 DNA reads TGTGCCAGTAGTATAGGGCCCGCGGGCCTCAATCAGCCCCAGCATTTT. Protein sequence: CASSIGPAGLNQPQHF.

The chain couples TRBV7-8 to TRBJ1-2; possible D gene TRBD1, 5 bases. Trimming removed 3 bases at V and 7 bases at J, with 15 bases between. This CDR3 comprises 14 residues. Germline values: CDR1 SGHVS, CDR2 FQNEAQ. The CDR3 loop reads CASSFGQGYGGYTF. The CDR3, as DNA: TGTGCCAGCAGCTTCGGCCAGGGTTACGGTGGCTACACCTTC.

The CDR3 loop reads CASSLGRGSTEAFF. CDR3 nucleotides: TGTGCCAGCAGCTTAGGGCGGGGGAGCACTGAAGCTTTCTTT. V is TRBV11-3 and J is TRBJ1-1, with a possible D match to TRBD1 (5 bases). Germline V gene sequence: CDR1 SGHNT, CDR2 YENEEA. V gave up 1 base and J gave up 4 bases, with 10 bases separating them. The CDR3 runs 14 residues.

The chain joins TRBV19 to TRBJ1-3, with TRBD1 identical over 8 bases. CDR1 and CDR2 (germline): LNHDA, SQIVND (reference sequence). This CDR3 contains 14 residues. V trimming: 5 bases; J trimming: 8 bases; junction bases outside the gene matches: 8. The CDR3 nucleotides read TGTGCCAGTAGTCCGGACAGGGCTATGGACACCATATATTTT. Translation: CASSPDRAMDTIYF.

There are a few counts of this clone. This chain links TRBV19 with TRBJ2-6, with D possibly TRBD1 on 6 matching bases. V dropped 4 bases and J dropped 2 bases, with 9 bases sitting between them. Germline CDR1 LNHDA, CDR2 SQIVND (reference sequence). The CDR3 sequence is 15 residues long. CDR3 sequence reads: CASSTTGPGANVLTF. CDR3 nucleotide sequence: TGTGCCAGTAGTACAACAGGGCCTGGGGCCAACGTCCTGACTTTC.

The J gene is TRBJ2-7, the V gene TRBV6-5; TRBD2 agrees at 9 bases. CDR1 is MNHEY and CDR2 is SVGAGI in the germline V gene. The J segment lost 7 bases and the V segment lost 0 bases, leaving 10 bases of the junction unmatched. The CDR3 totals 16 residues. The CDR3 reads CASSYSSARGGWEQYF. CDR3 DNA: TGTGCCAGCAGTTACTCCTCCGCGCGGGGGGGCTGGGAGCAGTACTTC.

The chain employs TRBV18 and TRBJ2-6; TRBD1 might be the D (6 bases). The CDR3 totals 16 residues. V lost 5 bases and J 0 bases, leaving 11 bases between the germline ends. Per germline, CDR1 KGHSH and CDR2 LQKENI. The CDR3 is CASSVKTGSGANVLTF. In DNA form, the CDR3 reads TGTGCCAGCTCAGTTAAGACAGGCTCTGGGGCCAACGTCCTGACTTTC.